A single sample is the source of the 20 T cell receptor beta chains below, sequenced in a study of beta chain features in type 1 diabetes. Expressed TCRB transcripts were sequenced because the isolated RNA had all been reverse transcribed beforehand. Assay used: immunoSEQ multiplex PCR; TCRdb lists only in-frame clones, some missing. This repertoire shows 600,000 or so clones, around 12% found once; its top ten account for 0.095% to 0.15%. For these receptors, no antigen is known. Study-level findings and limits: Across all four CD4+ subsets, people with type 1 diabetes showed modestly shorter TCRB CDR3s.

Sequencing input: naive CD4+ T cells from blood. The receptors were gathered from a young man with type 1 diabetes.

The V call is TRBV7-9, the J call TRBJ2-4; D is possibly TRBD1 or TRBD2 (5 bases each). The CDR3 covers 14 residues. Germline V lookup: CDR1 SEHNR, CDR2 FQNEAQ (reference sequence). Trimming removed 0 bases at V and 14 bases at J, with 17 bases between. The CDR3 sequence: CASSLADGTYSKYF. The CDR3 region has the DNA TGTGCCAGCAGCTTAGCCGATGGGACCTACAGCAAGTACTTC.

The chain joins TRBV5-6 to TRBJ1-5; D not certain. The CDR3 has 13 residues. The V and J ends lost 0 bases and 4 bases respectively, with 5 bases between them. Germline values: CDR1 SGHDT, CDR2 YYEEEE. CDR3 DNA sequence: TGTGCCAGCAGCTTGGGGAAAAATCAGCCCCAGCATTTT. Its protein product is CASSLGKNQPQHF.

This clone was seen only a few times. The genes are TRBV18 and TRBJ1-1; D remains ambiguous. V lost 5 bases and J lost 3, with 10 bases in between. The CDR3 has 13 residues. Germline V gene sequence: CDR1 KGHSH, CDR2 LQKENI. CDR3 in amino acids: CASSSGEDTEAFF. For the CDR3, the DNA is TGTGCCAGCTCATCCGGGGAGGACACTGAAGCTTTCTTT. The whole variable domain, filled in from reference TRBV18 and TRBJ1-1, reads NAGVMQNPRHLVRRRGQEARLRCSPMKGHSHVYWYRQLPEEGLKFMVYLQKENIIDESGMPKERFSAEFPKEGPSILRIQQVVRGDSAAYFCASSSGEDTEAFFGQGTRLTVV.

The chain employs TRBV11-2 and TRBJ2-6; TRBD2 is a possible D gene (5 bases). V lost 5 bases, J lost 0 bases, and 11 bases lay in between. Germline V lookup: CDR1 SGHAT, CDR2 FQNNGV. This CDR3 is 16 amino acids long. CDR3 sequence: CASSGLLGSGANVLTF. The CDR3 DNA sequence: TGTGCCAGCAGCGGACTTTTGGGCTCTGGGGCCAACGTCCTGACTTTC.

This clone turned up a few times. The CDR3 region has the DNA TGTGCCAGCAGCTTAGTCATGGGACAGAACACTGAAGCTTTCTTT. Translation gives CASSLVMGQNTEAFF. This chain joins TRBV7-8 and TRBJ1-1, with D perhaps TRBD1 (6 bases). The germline gives CDR1 SGHVS, CDR2 FQNEAQ. The CDR3 length is 15 residues. The ends were cut back, 1 base at V and 1 base at J, with 10 bases in the middle. The whole variable domain, remainder taken from reference TRBV7-8 and TRBJ1-1, is GAGVSQSPRYKVAKRGQDVALRCDPISGHVSLFWYQQALGQGPEFLTYFQNEAQLDKSGLPSDRFFAERPEGSVSTLKIQRTQQEDSAVYLCASSLVMGQNTEAFFGQGTRLTVV.

This clone appeared a few times. The gene calls are TRBV30 and TRBJ1-3, with 9 positions matching TRBD1. V gave up 4 bases and J gave up 3 bases; unmatched junction bases: 7. The CDR3 length is 15 residues. In germline, CDR1 is GTSNPN, CDR2 SVGIG (reference sequence). CDR3 bases: TGTGCCTGGATCCCGACAGGGGGAAGTGGAAACACCATATATTTT. Its protein product is CAWIPTGGSGNTIYF.

This CDR3 is CASSSGALYNEQFF. CDR3 in DNA: TGTGCCAGCAGCTCAGGGGCGCTGTACAATGAGCAGTTCTTC. The J gene is TRBJ2-1, the V gene TRBV5-4; D is perhaps TRBD1 (6 bases). The V and J ends lost 3 bases and 4 bases respectively, with 11 bases between them. The CDR3 has 14 amino acids. CDR1 is SGHNT, CDR2 YYREEE, per germline (reference sequence).

The chain joins TRBV4-1 to TRBJ2-7, with D possibly being TRBD1 (6 bases). CDR1 is MGHRA and CDR2 is YSYEKL in the germline V gene. The CDR3 runs to 15 residues. V lost 0 bases, J lost 2 bases, and 11 bases lay in between. The CDR3 loop reads CASSQEAGAAYEQYF. Written as DNA, the CDR3 is TGCGCCAGCAGCCAAGAGGCAGGGGCCGCCTACGAGCAGTACTTC.

This clone was seen more than once but under ten times. The V and J genes are TRBV7-2 and TRBJ2-1; no reliable D call. This CDR3 region has 12 residues. CDR1 is SGHTA and CDR2 is FQGNSA in the germline V gene. Trimming removed 5 bases at V and 5 bases at J, with 7 bases between. The CDR3 is CASSVINNEQFF. CDR3 DNA sequence: TGTGCCAGCAGCGTCATCAACAATGAGCAGTTCTTC.

This clone was seen a few times. J is TRBJ2-7 and V is TRBV21-1; whether TRBD2, the table's D call, matches the DNA was not checked. TRBV21-1 is a pseudogene segment. This CDR3 contains 15 residues. CDR3 region: CASASVGKAGDEQYF. Written as DNA, the CDR3 is TGTGCCAGCGCCTCGGTCGGAAAAGCGGGCGACGAGCAGTACTTC.

Here the CDR3 reads CASSPVPPGQGADTQYF. The CDR3 nucleotides read TGCGCCAGCAGCCCCGTACCACCGGGACAGGGAGCAGATACGCAGTATTTT. J is TRBJ2-3 and V is TRBV4-3, with 9 positions matching TRBD1. V dropped 4 bases and J dropped 4; count of bases not matched to a gene: 12. From germline, CDR1 is LGHNA and CDR2 YSLEER. The CDR3 has 17 residues.

This clone was counted a few times. CDR3 nucleotide sequence: TGTGCCAGCAGCGTAGGTGCGGACACCCACACCGGGGAGCTGTTTTTT. Translation gives CASSVGADTHTGELFF. The J gene is TRBJ2-2, the V gene TRBV9; the D gene is possibly TRBD1 (5 bases). CDR3 size: 16 residues. The V end was cut by 0 bases, the J end by 3 bases, with 12 bases between. Germline-derived CDR1 and CDR2 are SGDLS and YYNGEE.

This chain links TRBV7-9 with TRBJ2-6; D is possibly TRBD1 (5 bases). This CDR3 contains 16 residues. V gave up 5 bases and J gave up 2 bases, with 13 bases separating them. The germline V gene encodes CDR1 SEHNR and CDR2 FQNEAQ (reference sequence). Written as DNA, the CDR3 is TGTGCCAGCAGCAGGTACAGGAGTCCTGGGGCCAACGTCCTGACTTTC. It encodes CASSRYRSPGANVLTF.

The chain joins TRBV5-1 to TRBJ2-5, with a weak D call TRBD2 (6 bases). V lost 0 bases, J lost 0 bases, and 9 bases lay in between. Germline CDR1 is SGHRS and CDR2 is YFSETQ. This CDR3 spans 15 amino acids. The CDR3 region has the DNA TGCGCCAGCAGCTTGGCGGGGGTCTACCAAGAGACCCAGTACTTC. It specifies CASSLAGVYQETQYF.

The rearrangement joins TRBV30 to TRBJ1-2, with a weak D call TRBD1 (5 bases). CDR3 length: 13 amino acids. The V and J ends lost 0 bases and 7 bases respectively, with 12 bases between them. Germline V lookup: CDR1 GTSNPN, CDR2 SVGIG (reference sequence). Here the CDR3 DNA reads TGTGCCTGGAGTGTACTTGGGGGAAGTGGCTACACCTTC. Translation: CAWSVLGGSGYTF.

This clone has a handful of counts. The chain joins TRBV6-1 to TRBJ2-7; D is ambiguous. This CDR3 has 12 amino acids. Germline V gene data show CDR1 as MNHNS and CDR2 as SASEGT. V shed 1 base and J shed 7 bases, with 8 bases lying between them. DNA of the CDR3: TGTGCCAGCAGTGAAGTAATTCATGAGCAGTACTTC. This codes for CASSEVIHEQYF.

The chain carries TRBV29-1 and TRBJ1-1; D ambiguous. V lost 3 bases and J 1 base, leaving 6 bases between the germline ends. The germline CDR1 and CDR2 sequences are SQVTM and ANQGSEA. The CDR3 contains 12 residues. The CDR3 nucleotides are TGCAGCGTTGACAGGAAGAACACTGAAGCTTTCTTT. Translated, it gives CSVDRKNTEAFF.

The chain recombines TRBV9 with TRBJ1-5, with TRBD1 as a possible D gene (6 bases). Germline V gene data show CDR1 as SGDLS and CDR2 as YYNGEE. The germline V and J ends were trimmed by 0 bases and 3 bases, with 10 bases remaining between them. This CDR3 is built from 15 residues. CDR3 coding DNA: TGTGCCAGCAGCGTAGGAGGGGGAAACAATCAGCCCCAGCATTTT. Translated: CASSVGGGNNQPQHF.

The J gene is TRBJ2-2, the V gene TRBV29-1; the D call may be TRBD1 or TRBD2 (5 bases each). In germline, CDR1 is SQVTM, CDR2 ANQGSEA. The ends were cut back, 7 bases at V and 3 bases at J, with 15 bases in the middle. The CDR3 is 14 amino acids. For the CDR3, the DNA is TGCAGCGCAAGTTTCGGGACCTACACCGGGGAGCTGTTTTTT. Encoded protein: CSASFGTYTGELFF.

This clone was detected a few times. This rearrangement joins TRBV11-2 to TRBJ2-4; D remains ambiguous. Germline V CDR1 and CDR2: SGHAT, FQNNGV. Trimming took off 5 bases at V and 1 base at J, with 15 bases between the two ends. The CDR3 length is 16 residues. CDR3 in amino acids: CASSTGYMTAKNIQYF. CDR3 nucleotides: TGTGCCAGCAGCACCGGGTACATGACCGCCAAAAACATTCAGTACTTC.